The 20 T cell receptor beta chains listed next were all sequenced from one sample in a study of T cells in Graves' hyperthyroidism and ophthalmopathy. Amplified regions were TCR beta CDR3 sequences from RNA transcripts. First-round RT-PCR of the TCR CDR3 relied on the HTBI primer set. MiXCR, run by TCRdb on the multiplex PCR reads, gives a single entry per CDR3 protein. This sample has under 350,000 distinct CDR3 sequences, with 15% to 20% found just once. Sequencing was performed on blood. These receptors came from a woman aged 55 to 70 with Graves' ophthalmopathy.

This clonotype was seen many times. The gene calls are TRBV2 and TRBJ1-2; possibly TRBD1 for D (6 bases). Between the trimmed V and J ends, which lost 6 bases and 3 bases, there was a span of 14 bases. Germline lookup yields CDR1 SNHLY and CDR2 FYNNEI. This CDR3 contains 14 residues. This CDR3 is CASSEQGADYGYTF. The CDR3 coding sequence is TGTGCCAGCAGCGAACAGGGTGCAGACTATGGCTACACCTTC.

At least ten counts were recorded for this clonotype. The V and J genes are TRBV3-1 and TRBJ1-2; D perhaps matches TRBD1 (5 bases). V was trimmed by 0 bases and J by 2 bases, leaving 13 bases between them. Germline V gives CDR1 LGHDT, CDR2 YNNKEL (reference sequence). CDR3 length: 16 residues. The CDR3 reads CASSQEWQEGNYGYTF. CDR3 nucleotides: TGTGCCAGCAGCCAAGAATGGCAGGAGGGGAACTATGGCTACACCTTC.

The table lists this clonotype with many counts. The chain is built from TRBV11-2 and TRBJ2-3; D ambiguous. V gave up 4 bases and J gave up 6 bases, with 14 bases separating them. The germline gives CDR1 SGHAT, CDR2 FQNNGV. This CDR3 comprises 14 residues. In DNA, the CDR3 is TGTGCCAGCAGCTCGTTAAAACCCGTGGATACGCAGTATTTT. It is translated as CASSSLKPVDTQYF.

This clonotype occurred many times. V usage is TRBV6-1 and J usage is TRBJ2-3, with a tentative D call TRBD2 (6 bases). Trimming removed 2 bases from V and 3 bases from J, with 15 bases in between. Germline-derived CDR1 and CDR2 are MNHNS and SASEGT. The CDR3 extends over 16 amino acids. CDR3 loop: CASSEYGGEGTDTQYF. CDR3 in DNA: TGTGCCAGCAGTGAATACGGGGGAGAAGGAACAGATACGCAGTATTTT.

This clonotype was detected only a few times. The V gene is TRBV27, the J gene TRBJ2-1; 11 bases align to TRBD2. There are 15 residues in the CDR3. J lost 7 bases, V lost 5 bases, and 7 bases had no gene match. Germline V CDR1 and CDR2: MNHEY, SMNVEV (reference sequence). The CDR3 protein is CASSISGGALNEQFF. DNA of the CDR3: TGTGCCAGCAGTATTAGCGGGGGGGCCCTGAATGAGCAGTTCTTC.

This clonotype came up many times. The chain employs TRBV20-1 and TRBJ1-2; maybe TRBD1 (5 bases). V was trimmed by 0 bases and J by 4 bases, leaving 21 bases between them. Per the germline V gene, CDR1 is DFQATT and CDR2 is SNEGSKA (reference sequence). CDR3 length: 17 residues. CDR3 residues: CSARDYSLQAQGYGYTF. Written as DNA, the CDR3 is TGCAGTGCTAGAGATTACTCCCTACAGGCTCAGGGCTATGGCTACACCTTC.

In this sample, this clonotype turned up many times. J is TRBJ1-6 and V is TRBV5-6; 8 positions agree with TRBD1. Germline V gene lookup returns CDR1 SGHDT and CDR2 YYEEEE. CDR3 length: 13 amino acids. The V gene end was trimmed by 7 bases and the J gene end by 8 bases; junction bases not matched to a gene: 5. The CDR3 loop reads CASQTGVDSPLHF. CDR3 nucleotide sequence: TGTGCCAGCCAGACAGGGGTGGATTCACCCCTCCACTTT. The whole variable domain, filled in from reference TRBV5-6 and TRBJ1-6, reads DAGVTQSPTHLIKTRGQQVTLRCSPKSGHDTVSWYQQALGQGPQFIFQYYEEEERQRGNFPDRFSGHQFPNYSSELNVNALLLGDSALYLCASQTGVDSPLHFGNGTRLTVT.

This clonotype was observed at least ten times. The chain recombines TRBV28 with TRBJ1-5, with D hard to call. Germline V gene data show CDR1 as MDHEN and CDR2 as SYDVKM. There are 13 residues in the CDR3. Trimming removed 5 bases from V and 5 bases from J, with 10 bases in between. This CDR3 is CASSPGLYQPQHF. CDR3 DNA sequence: TGTGCCAGCAGTCCGGGTCTCTATCAGCCCCAGCATTTT.

This clonotype was counted ten times or more. The chain links TRBV20-1 to TRBJ1-1; tentatively, D is TRBD1 (5 bases). V gave up 1 base and J gave up 0 bases, with 12 bases separating them. CDR3 length equals 15 residues. Germline CDR1 reads DFQATT; CDR2 reads SNEGSKA (reference sequence). CDR3 residues: CSARALGRMNTEAFF. In DNA form, the CDR3 reads TGCAGTGCTAGAGCCCTGGGACGGATGAACACTGAAGCTTTCTTT.

This clonotype showed up many times. This CDR3 is CASSPQGAGSIQPQHF. Written as DNA, the CDR3 is TGTGCCAGCTCACCCCAGGGGGCGGGTTCAATTCAGCCCCAGCATTTT. The rearrangement joins TRBV18 to TRBJ1-5, with 8 bases lining up with TRBD1. The CDR3 loop spans 16 amino acids. The V gene's germline CDR1 is KGHSH and CDR2 LQKENI. The ends lost 3 bases at V and 6 bases at J; junction bases unmatched: 10.

Details on this clonotype: Its ends do not fully match the called genes, so a read error is possible. V and J are TRBV12-3 or TRBV12-4 and TRBJ1-2, with D unclear. The CDR3 loop spans 12 amino acids. DNA of the CDR3: TGTGCCAGCAGTTTAGGGGGTTATGGCTGCACCTTC. This encodes CASSLGGYGCTF.

This clonotype was seen repeatedly, ten times or more. The genes are TRBV7-8 and TRBJ2-7; D is unclear. CDR1 is SGHVS, CDR2 FQNEAQ, per germline. Trimming took off 0 bases at V and 6 bases at J, with 18 bases between the two ends. The length of the CDR3 is 16 residues. The CDR3 nucleotides are TGTGCCAGCAGCTTAGCCCACGTACGCCTCCCCGGCGAGCAGTACTTC. This sequence encodes CASSLAHVRLPGEQYF.

There are many counts of this clonotype. The chain combines TRBV20-1 with TRBJ1-5, with D unresolved. Germline CDR1 DFQATT, CDR2 SNEGSKA (reference sequence). The CDR3 sequence is 16 residues long. Deletions cut 0 bases from V and 2 bases from J, with 14 bases between. The DNA for the CDR3 is TGCAGTGCTAGAGATATTTTAGGGAGTGGCAATCAGCCCCAGCATTTT. Encoded protein: CSARDILGSGNQPQHF.

This clonotype was recorded many times. The rearrangement joins TRBV6-1 to TRBJ2-7; possibly TRBD2 for D (6 bases). Trimming took off 5 bases at V and 1 base at J, with 24 bases between the two ends. The CDR3 spans 18 residues. Germline-derived CDR1 and CDR2 are MNHNS and SASEGT. CDR3 nucleotides: TGTGCCAGCAGTTTTCCTCACCCTCGGCGGGGTGGTTCCTACGAGCAGTACTTC. This codes for CASSFPHPRRGGSYEQYF.

This clonotype was recorded at least ten times. The genes are TRBV7-9 and TRBJ2-5, with 10 bases that match TRBD2. The CDR3 totals 14 residues. Germline CDR1 and CDR2: SEHNR and FQNEAQ (reference sequence). V dropped 3 bases and J dropped 5; count of bases not matched to a gene: 3. The CDR3 region has the DNA TGTGCCAGCAGCTTCCTAGCGGGGGACGAGACCCAGTACTTC. It yields the protein CASSFLAGDETQYF. Full variable domain (rest looked up from reference TRBV7-9 and TRBJ2-5): DTGVSQNPRHKITKRGQNVTFRCDPISEHNRLYWYRQTLGQGPEFLTYFQNEAQLEKSRLLSDRFSAERPKGSFSTLEIQRTEQGDSAMYLCASSFLAGDETQYFGPGTRLLVL.

This clonotype was recorded many times. This chain joins TRBV7-2 and TRBJ2-5; 10 bases map to TRBD1. Losses at the gene ends were 5 bases for V and 5 bases for J; bases not matched to a gene: 11. Germline lookup yields CDR1 SGHTA and CDR2 FQGNSA. There are 16 residues in the CDR3. In DNA, the CDR3 is TGTGCCAGCAGCCCAACGGGACAGGGGAGTGTCGAGACCCAGTACTTC. It yields the protein CASSPTGQGSVETQYF.

This clonotype was detected many times. The chain combines TRBV18 with TRBJ1-1; 9 bases agree with TRBD1. V lost 3 bases and J lost 8; bases outside the gene matches: 10. CDR3 size: 15 residues. CDR1 and CDR2 (germline): KGHSH, LQKENI. As DNA, the CDR3 is TGTGCCAGCTCACCTTTCACCGGGACAGGGACCGAAGCTTTCTTT. Translation gives CASSPFTGTGTEAFF.

The sample holds many counts of this clonotype. The V call is TRBV6-2 or TRBV6-3, the J call TRBJ1-1; possible D gene TRBD1, 5 bases. Trimming removed 7 bases from V and 3 bases from J, with 15 bases in between. The CDR3 is 14 residues long. Germline CDR1 is MNHEY and CDR2 is SVGEGT. CDR3 nucleotides: TGTGCCAGCACCAGGGATATGTTGGACACTGAAGCTTTCTTT. It specifies CASTRDMLDTEAFF.

This clonotype was recorded many times. The chain combines TRBV9 with TRBJ2-3; D perhaps matches TRBD1 (6 bases). The length of the CDR3 is 15 residues. From germline, CDR1 is SGDLS and CDR2 YYNGEE. V lost 2 bases to trimming and J lost 4 bases, with 14 bases between them. The CDR3 here is CASSVSPRGPDTQYF. CDR3 coding DNA: TGTGCCAGCAGCGTTAGCCCCAGGGGACCAGATACGCAGTATTTT.

This clonotype showed up many times. The rearrangement links TRBV10-3 to TRBJ2-7; 7 nucleotides match TRBD1. V was clipped by 5 bases and J by 1 base; unmatched bases: 11. The CDR3 is made up of 16 amino acids. Looked up from germline, CDR1 is ENHRY and CDR2 is SYGVKD. The CDR3 bases are TGTGCCATCAGTCCTTTACAGGGGATTTCTTCCTACGAGCAGTACTTC. Protein sequence: CAISPLQGISSYEQYF.